The 26 T cell receptor beta chains given below trace back to one sample, sequenced in a study of T cells in Graves' hyperthyroidism and ophthalmopathy. The TCR beta CDR3 regions underwent amplification using RNA transcripts as the source. TCR CDR3 regions were first amplified by RT-PCR with HTBI primers. Via MiXCR, TCRdb re-called the multiplex PCR reads, giving one row per CDR3 protein. The top ten clones hold roughly 17% of a sample with hundreds of thousands of distinct CDR3 sequences, about 17% of them seen once. The source material was blood. The receptors come from a woman between 50 and 59 years old with Graves' hyperthyroidism that later progressed to Graves' ophthalmopathy.

This clonotype was seen a handful of times. The chain links TRBV20-1 to TRBJ2-5; 11 bases match TRBD2. The CDR3 length is 15 residues. After removal of 6 bases from V and 10 bases from J, the junction contained 16 bases not matched to a gene. Germline CDR1 DFQATT, CDR2 SNEGSKA (reference sequence). The CDR3 DNA reads as TGCAGTGCCGACGGTAGCGGGGGGGATCAAGTGGGCCAGTACTTC. Translating gives CSADGSGGDQVGQYF.

This clonotype has just a few counts. The chain is built from TRBV20-1 and TRBJ2-5, with 9 bases lining up with TRBD2. Germline lookup yields CDR1 DFQATT and CDR2 SNEGSKA (reference sequence). The CDR3 consists of 14 residues. With 6 bases clipped from V and 2 bases from J, the junction kept 7 bases outside the gene matches. CDR3 loop: CSATLAGWQETQYF. In DNA, the CDR3 is TGCAGTGCGACCCTAGCGGGGTGGCAAGAGACCCAGTACTTC.

In its sample, this clonotype was seen many times. The J gene is TRBJ1-5, the V gene TRBV12-3 or TRBV12-4, with a weak D call TRBD1 (6 bases). This CDR3 comprises 15 residues. Between the trimmed V and J ends, which lost 3 bases and 7 bases, there was a span of 16 bases. The CDR3 is CASSLTRGRGQPQHF. In nucleotides, the CDR3 is TGTGCCAGCAGTTTGACCAGGGGCCGGGGGCAGCCCCAGCATTTT.

This clonotype was seen only a few times. The rearrangement uses TRBV7-9 and TRBJ2-7, with D possibly called TRBD1 or TRBD2 (6 bases each). CDR1 is SEHNR, CDR2 FQNEAQ, per germline (reference sequence). CDR3 length equals 12 residues. The V end was cut by 10 bases, the J end by 2 bases, with 12 bases between. CDR3 sequence reads: CATERGAYEQYF. CDR3 DNA: TGTGCCACCGAGAGGGGGGCCTACGAGCAGTACTTC.

In this sample, this clonotype turned up a few times. This rearrangement joins TRBV20-1 to TRBJ2-7; the match to TRBD2 covers 10 bases. Trimming took 2 bases from V and 2 from J; bases not matched to a gene: 12. In germline, CDR1 is DFQATT, CDR2 SNEGSKA (reference sequence). The CDR3 extends over 17 amino acids. The CDR3 nucleotides read TGCAGTGCTAGATCCCCCCAACTAGCGGGGACGACCTACGAGCAGTACTTC. The encoded protein is CSARSPQLAGTTYEQYF.

This chain links TRBV7-9 with TRBJ1-5; no clear D gene. Germline CDR1 and CDR2: SEHNR and FQNEAQ (reference sequence). V was clipped by 4 bases and J by 6 bases, with 13 bases between them. The CDR3 has 14 amino acids. CDR3 bases: TGTGCCAGCAGCTCAACTATACCGGGTCAGCCCCAGCATTTT. Residues: CASSSTIPGQPQHF.

Concerning this clonotype itself: This may arise from a read error, as a much more abundant clone is one base away. The chain joins TRBV20-1 to TRBJ1-1; a weak D match, TRBD1 (5 bases). The CDR3 covers 11 residues. CDR1 is DFQATT, CDR2 SNEGSKA, per germline (reference sequence). The DNA for the CDR3 is TGCAGGGGGGTTTGTAACACTGAAGCTTTCTTT. Amino acid sequence: CRGVCNTEAFF.

This clonotype was seen only a few times. The CDR3 sequence is CATSKAGGFRGEQFF. For the CDR3, the DNA is TGTGCCACCTCAAAGGCAGGGGGCTTCCGAGGTGAGCAGTTCTTC. The V call is TRBV7-2, the J call TRBJ2-1; 8 nucleotides match TRBD1. From germline, CDR1 is SGHTA and CDR2 FQGNSA. The V and J ends lost 10 bases and 9 bases, in that order; junction bases with no gene match: 17. CDR3 length: 15 residues.

V gene TRBV6-5 combines with J gene TRBJ1-2; 10 bases align to TRBD1. Germline V lookup: CDR1 MNHEY, CDR2 SVGAGI. The CDR3 loop spans 15 amino acids. V dropped 0 bases and J dropped 7; count of bases not matched to a gene: 5. The CDR3 is CASSYSSGQGLGYTF. The CDR3 nucleotides are TGTGCCAGCAGTTACTCCTCGGGACAGGGGCTTGGCTACACCTTC.

This clonotype has at least ten counts. This chain links TRBV5-5 with TRBJ2-2, with D unresolved. The V gene's germline CDR1 is SGHKS and CDR2 YYEKEE (reference sequence). The V end was cut by 1 base, the J end by 2 bases, with 6 bases between. The CDR3 consists of 14 residues. The CDR3 nucleotides are TGTGCCAGCAGCTTGTGGCAAAACACCGGGGAGCTGTTTTTT. Translation: CASSLWQNTGELFF.

This sequence joins TRBV7-2 and TRBJ2-7, with D possibly TRBD2 on 6 matching bases. Germline CDR1 SGHTA, CDR2 FQGNSA. The CDR3 loop spans 13 amino acids. Trimming removed 5 bases from V and 2 bases from J, with 10 bases in between. The CDR3 loop reads CASSRTTTYEQYF. CDR3 DNA sequence: TGTGCCAGCAGCCGGACTACTACCTACGAGCAGTACTTC. Complete variable domain (other parts from reference TRBV7-2 and TRBJ2-7): GAGVSQSPSNKVTEKGKDVELRCDPISGHTALYWYRQSLGQGLEFLIYFQGNSAPDKSGLPSDRFSAERTGGSVSTLTIQRTQQEDSAVYLCASSRTTTYEQYFGPGTRLTVT.

The table lists this clonotype with a few counts. CDR3: CASSEAGTGYSNQPQHF. CDR3 sequence (DNA): TGTGCCAGCAGTGAAGCAGGGACAGGTTATAGCAATCAGCCCCAGCATTTT. The rearrangement links TRBV6-1 to TRBJ1-5; 8 bases line up with TRBD1. The length of the CDR3 is 17 residues. V gave up 0 bases and J gave up 0 bases; unmatched junction bases: 4. The germline V gene has CDR1 MNHNS and CDR2 SASEGT.

This clonotype occurred many times. The V and J genes are TRBV30 and TRBJ2-3; the match to TRBD1 covers 8 bases. The CDR3 contains 14 residues. CDR1 and CDR2 from the germline V gene are GTSNPN and SVGIG (reference sequence). The trim removed 0 bases at V and 4 bases at J, leaving 3 bases unmatched. The CDR3 DNA sequence: TGTGCCTGGAGTGTACAGGGGGGTTCAGATACGCAGTATTTT. Encoded protein: CAWSVQGGSDTQYF.

This clonotype was counted a single time. The chain uses TRBV5-1 and TRBJ1-5; tentatively, D is TRBD1 (5 bases). Trimming removed 4 bases at V and 5 bases at J, with 19 bases between. Germline lookup yields CDR1 SGHRS and CDR2 YFSETQ. CDR3 length equals 16 residues. The CDR3: CASSPGGGASHQPQHF. In DNA, the CDR3 is TGCGCCAGCAGCCCCGGGGGTGGGGCGAGTCATCAGCCCCAGCATTTT.

V gene TRBV29-1 combines with J gene TRBJ1-4; no definite D call. V dropped 4 bases and J dropped 5 bases, with 5 bases sitting between them. This CDR3 comprises 11 residues. CDR1 and CDR2 (germline): SQVTM, ANQGSEA. Here the CDR3 reads CSVVGNEKLFF. The CDR3 DNA sequence: TGCAGCGTTGTCGGAAATGAAAAACTGTTTTTT. Looking up the rest from reference TRBV29-1 and TRBJ1-4 gives the full variable domain: SAVISQKPSRDICQRGTSLTIQCQVDSQVTMMFWYRQQPGQSLTLIATANQGSEATYESGFVIDKFPISRPNLTFSTLTVSNMSPEDSSIYLCSVVGNEKLFFGSGTQLSVL.

The chain couples TRBV6-1 to TRBJ2-1; no reliable D call. The V and J ends lost 5 bases and 1 base respectively, with 9 bases between them. Germline V gene sequence: CDR1 MNHNS, CDR2 SASEGT. The CDR3 length is 14 residues. Here the CDR3 reads CASSRGRSYNEQFF. The CDR3 DNA follows: TGTGCCAGCAGTCGCGGACGGTCCTACAATGAGCAGTTCTTC.

In its sample, this clonotype was seen many times. The rearrangement links TRBV13 to TRBJ2-3; 9 bases map to TRBD2. The CDR3 totals 16 residues. V was clipped by 5 bases and J by 3 bases; unmatched bases: 9. Germline CDR1 PRHDT, CDR2 FYEKMQ (reference sequence). DNA of the CDR3: TGTGCCAGCAGCCTGGGCGGGGGGGCCTTGACAGATACGCAGTATTTT. Translating it yields CASSLGGGALTDTQYF.

This sequence joins TRBV6-4 and TRBJ2-7; TRBD2 agrees at 13 bases. V shed 5 bases and J 4 bases; nucleotides not matched to a gene: 14. Germline-derived CDR1 and CDR2 are MRHNA and SNTAGT. CDR3 length: 18 amino acids. CDR3 loop: CASSSRTSGGRSTYEQYF. The CDR3 nucleotides are TGTGCCAGCAGTTCGAGGACTAGCGGGGGCCGATCAACGTACGAGCAGTACTTC.

This clonotype has at least ten counts. The chain combines TRBV28 with TRBJ1-5; D is possibly TRBD1 (6 bases). This CDR3 contains 13 residues. V lost 11 bases to trimming and J lost 7 bases, with 18 bases between them. The V gene's germline CDR1 is MDHEN and CDR2 SYDVKM. The DNA for the CDR3 is TGTGCCGCAGGGGAAACGGCGTGGCAGCCCCAGCATTTT. Its protein product is CAAGETAWQPQHF. The full variable domain, rest sourced from reference TRBV28 and TRBJ1-5, is DVKVTQSSRYLVKRTGEKVFLECVQDMDHENMFWYRQDPGLGLRLIYFSYDVKMKEKGDIPEGYSVSREKKERFSLILESASTNQTSMYLCAAGETAWQPQHFGDGTRLSIL.

This clonotype came up many times. V and J are TRBV2 and TRBJ2-1, with no clear D. This CDR3 is built from 15 residues. Trimming took 1 base from V and 3 from J, leaving 10 bases between them. Germline values: CDR1 SNHLY, CDR2 FYNNEI. The CDR3 bases are TGTGCCAGCAGTGAAGTCAGCCCCTACTACAATGAGCAGTTCTTC. It is translated as CASSEVSPYYNEQFF.

This chain links TRBV3-1 with TRBJ2-5; no clear D gene. CDR1 and CDR2 from the germline V gene are LGHDT and YNNKEL (reference sequence). The CDR3 has 11 residues. Trimming left V 5 bases short and J 8 bases short, with 9 bases between. The CDR3 sequence is CASSESPTQYF. The CDR3 DNA reads as TGTGCCAGCAGCGAAAGTCCAACCCAGTACTTC.

V is TRBV6-1 and J is TRBJ2-3, with 8 bases lining up with TRBD2. Unmatched junction bases numbered 6, after V lost 4 bases and J lost 0 bases. In germline, CDR1 is MNHNS, CDR2 SASEGT. The CDR3 contains 16 residues. CDR3 loop: CASSVTGGGSTDTQYF. For the CDR3, the DNA is TGTGCCAGCAGTGTAACGGGGGGGGGTAGCACAGATACGCAGTATTTT.

V and J are TRBV27 and TRBJ1-5; no firm D call. The germline V gene encodes CDR1 MNHEY and CDR2 SMNVEV (reference sequence). Trimming took off 3 bases at V and 6 bases at J, with 12 bases between the two ends. The CDR3 loop spans 14 amino acids. The CDR3, as DNA: TGTGCCAGCAGTTTTAATGACCAAAGTCAGCCCCAGCATTTT. Translated, it gives CASSFNDQSQPQHF.

The chain has TRBV20-1 and TRBJ1-6, with D tentatively TRBD1 (6 bases). Germline CDR1 is DFQATT and CDR2 is SNEGSKA (reference sequence). With 3 bases removed from V and 7 bases from J, the gap between germline ends came to 16 bases. The CDR3 sequence is 15 residues long. The CDR3 coding sequence is TGCAGTGCTAGGGGGGGAACAGGGCGGAATTCACCCCTCCACTTT. Amino acid sequence: CSARGGTGRNSPLHF.

In its sample, this clonotype was seen many times. This chain links TRBV11-2 with TRBJ1-2; D remains ambiguous. This CDR3 contains 14 residues. Trimming cost V 2 bases and J 2 bases, with 9 bases left between them. Germline-derived CDR1 and CDR2 are SGHAT and FQNNGV. The DNA for the CDR3 is TGTGCCAGCAGCTTATTAGGCCAGAACTATGGCTACACCTTC. Protein: CASSLLGQNYGYTF.

This clonotype was seen at least ten times. This chain joins TRBV20-1 and TRBJ2-5; TRBD2 aligns across 8 bases. The V gene end was trimmed by 0 bases and the J gene end by 0 bases; junction bases not matched to a gene: 3. The CDR3 runs 15 residues. Germline V gene sequence: CDR1 DFQATT, CDR2 SNEGSKA (reference sequence). CDR3 loop: CSARDSGGYQETQYF. In DNA, the CDR3 is TGCAGTGCTAGAGACAGCGGGGGTTACCAAGAGACCCAGTACTTC.